This T cell receptor beta chain appears in the sequencing data of a study of blood T cell repertoires in COVID-19. The assay was immunoSEQ multiplex PCR, and TCRdb's table has in-frame clones only and misses some. Here the sample spans about 18,000 clones, about 88% being singletons. The ends lost 5 bases at V and 3 bases at J; junction bases unmatched: 4. The CDR3 length is 15 residues. Germline loops: CDR1 MDHEN, CDR2 SYDVKM. The specimen was peripheral blood. This chain links TRBV28 with TRBJ1-5, with 10 positions matching TRBD1. The source is a man aged 40-55 years with active COVID-19. In DNA, the CDR3 is TGTGCCAGCAGTCCCGGGACAGGGGTCAATCAGCCCCAGCATTTT. Amino acids: CASSPGTGVNQPQHF.